These T cell receptor beta chains were read from a single sample in a study of naive and memory T cell subsets. TCRdb recomputed calls from the UMI-ligation and nested PCR reads with MiXCR, one row per CDR3 protein. This table has about 90,000 distinct CDR3 sequences, 7% appearing once. Sequenced sample: central memory CD4+ T cells from blood. The source of these receptors is a human donor in good health. CDR3s include the opening cysteine and the closing phenylalanine or tryptophan. Fields, in order: D gene, clone size, J gene, V gene, CDR3 protein, CDR3 DNA. The D gene is left open where the match is weak. Rows may omit the clone size; those that give it use once, few, many or a size class.

D gene: TRBD2; clone size: once; J gene: TRBJ2-5; V gene: TRBV20-1; CDR3 protein: CSAQRDGGVQETQYF; CDR3 DNA: TGCAGTGCCCAGCGGGACGGCGGGGTACAAGAGACCCAGTACTTC
D gene: -; clone size: many; J gene: TRBJ2-2; V gene: TRBV18; CDR3 protein: CASSPRAGNTGELFF; CDR3 DNA: TGTGCCAGCTCACCACGAGCGGGGAACACCGGGGAGCTGTTTTTT
D gene: TRBD2; clone size: few; J gene: TRBJ2-3; V gene: TRBV7-9; CDR3 protein: CASSRASGYTDTQYF; CDR3 DNA: TGTGCCAGCAGCCGAGCTAGCGGGTACACAGATACGCAGTATTTT
D gene: -; clone size: few; J gene: TRBJ2-1; V gene: TRBV20-1; CDR3 protein: CSARDVGAGGLIPYNEQFF; CDR3 DNA: TGCAGTGCTAGAGATGTCGGCGCAGGAGGGCTTATCCCTTACAATGAGCAGTTCTTC
D gene: TRBD1; clone size: few; J gene: TRBJ2-1; V gene: TRBV4-3; CDR3 protein: CASSQDAGGDLKDEQFF; CDR3 DNA: TGCGCCAGCAGCCAAGACGCAGGGGGAGACCTCAAGGATGAGCAGTTCTTC
D gene: -; clone size: many; J gene: TRBJ2-5; V gene: TRBV11-2; CDR3 protein: CASSLRTKTNQETQYF; CDR3 DNA: TGTGCCAGCAGCTTAAGGACTAAAACCAACCAAGAGACCCAGTACTTC
D gene: -; clone size: many; J gene: TRBJ2-5; V gene: TRBV5-4; CDR3 protein: CASSSGGLQETQYF; CDR3 DNA: TGTGCCAGTTCCTCCGGCGGGCTCCAAGAGACCCAGTACTTC
D gene: -; clone size: -; J gene: TRBJ2-3; V gene: TRBV30; CDR3 protein: CAWSPRDSKYF; CDR3 DNA: TGTGCCTGGAGTCCCCGGGATTCTAAGTATTTT
D gene: -; clone size: few; J gene: TRBJ1-5; V gene: TRBV7-2; CDR3 protein: CASSLLRDQPQHF; CDR3 DNA: TGTGCCAGCAGCTTATTGCGCGATCAGCCCCAGCATTTT
D gene: -; clone size: many; J gene: TRBJ1-1; V gene: TRBV24-1; CDR3 protein: CATSEGAPGATEAFF; CDR3 DNA: TGTGCCACCAGTGAAGGGGCCCCAGGGGCCACTGAAGCTTTCTTT
D gene: -; clone size: many; J gene: TRBJ1-1; V gene: TRBV12-3/TRBV12-4; CDR3 protein: CASTTFRAVEAFF; CDR3 DNA: TGTGCCAGCACCACTTTTAGGGCCGTTGAAGCTTTCTTT
D gene: -; clone size: many; J gene: TRBJ2-6; V gene: TRBV7-9; CDR3 protein: CASSPNSGANVLTF; CDR3 DNA: TGTGCCAGCAGCCCAAACAGCGGGGCCAACGTCCTGACTTTC
D gene: -; clone size: few; J gene: TRBJ2-7; V gene: TRBV9; CDR3 protein: CASSVEALFGEQYF; CDR3 DNA: TGTGCCAGCAGCGTAGAGGCGCTCTTTGGCGAGCAGTACTTC
D gene: -; clone size: few; J gene: TRBJ2-7; V gene: TRBV20-1; CDR3 protein: CSAADRRYTYEQYF; CDR3 DNA: TGCAGTGCTGCAGACCGGCGATATACCTACGAGCAGTACTTC
D gene: TRBD2; clone size: few; J gene: TRBJ2-1; V gene: TRBV24-1; CDR3 protein: CATSDLRAGAYNEQFF; CDR3 DNA: TGTGCCACCAGTGATTTGAGGGCGGGGGCCTACAATGAGCAGTTCTTC
D gene: -; clone size: many; J gene: TRBJ2-2; V gene: TRBV3-1; CDR3 protein: CASSLRTVNTGELFF; CDR3 DNA: TGTGCCAGCAGCCTTCGGACGGTAAACACCGGGGAGCTGTTTTTT
D gene: -; clone size: many; J gene: TRBJ2-3; V gene: TRBV20-1; CDR3 protein: CSASSNEVGAWGDTQYF; CDR3 DNA: TGCAGTGCTAGTAGTAACGAGGTGGGTGCCTGGGGAGATACGCAGTATTTT
D gene: -; clone size: many; J gene: TRBJ2-1; V gene: TRBV7-9; CDR3 protein: CASSPSGAGEQFF; CDR3 DNA: TGTGCCAGCAGCCCATCGGGGGCTGGCGAGCAGTTCTTC
D gene: TRBD2; clone size: many; J gene: TRBJ2-1; V gene: TRBV9; CDR3 protein: CASSVGPLAGGSNEQFF; CDR3 DNA: TGTGCCAGCAGCGTAGGCCCACTAGCGGGGGGATCTAATGAGCAGTTCTTC
D gene: -; clone size: few; J gene: TRBJ2-1; V gene: TRBV7-9; CDR3 protein: CAGSLGMAGNEQFF; CDR3 DNA: TGTGCCGGCAGCTTAGGGATGGCTGGCAATGAGCAGTTCTTC
D gene: TRBD1; clone size: many; J gene: TRBJ2-1; V gene: TRBV20-1; CDR3 protein: CSAGRDRGSGEQFF; CDR3 DNA: TGCAGTGCTGGCCGGGACAGGGGGTCGGGTGAGCAGTTCTTC
D gene: -; clone size: many; J gene: TRBJ1-1; V gene: TRBV4-2; CDR3 protein: CASSQTTPPAGGRDTEAFF; CDR3 DNA: TGTGCCAGCAGCCAAACTACCCCGCCAGCGGGAGGGAGGGACACTGAAGCTTTCTTT
D gene: -; clone size: many; J gene: TRBJ1-5; V gene: TRBV12-3/TRBV12-4; CDR3 protein: CASSFGGGSNQPQHF; CDR3 DNA: TGTGCCAGCAGTTTCGGCGGGGGCAGCAATCAGCCCCAGCATTTT
D gene: -; clone size: many; J gene: TRBJ1-1; V gene: TRBV6-6; CDR3 protein: CASSDPWSENTEAFF; CDR3 DNA: TGTGCCAGCAGCGATCCGTGGTCGGAGAACACTGAAGCTTTCTTT
D gene: TRBD1; clone size: few; J gene: TRBJ2-2; V gene: TRBV7-2; CDR3 protein: CASSLAPGQGAAGELFF; CDR3 DNA: TGTGCCAGCAGCTTAGCCCCGGGACAGGGGGCGGCCGGGGAGCTGTTTTTT
D gene: TRBD1; clone size: many; J gene: TRBJ1-5; V gene: TRBV12-3/TRBV12-4; CDR3 protein: CASSFGRGLGQPQHF; CDR3 DNA: TGTGCCAGCAGTTTTGGCAGGGGGCTGGGTCAGCCCCAGCATTTT
D gene: TRBD2; clone size: -; J gene: TRBJ2-5; V gene: TRBV29-1; CDR3 protein: CSVAPSGRPETQYF; CDR3 DNA: TGCAGCGTTGCCCCTAGCGGGAGGCCAGAGACCCAGTACTTC
D gene: -; clone size: few; J gene: TRBJ2-1; V gene: TRBV29-1; CDR3 protein: CSVDALGRNEQFF; CDR3 DNA: TGCAGCGTTGATGCACTCGGACGCAATGAGCAGTTCTTC
D gene: TRBD2; clone size: -; J gene: TRBJ2-3; V gene: TRBV20-1; CDR3 protein: CSAQTLAGSTVLTDTQYF; CDR3 DNA: TGCAGTGCCCAAACCCTAGCGGGGTCGACTGTACTCACAGATACGCAGTATTTT
D gene: -; clone size: many; J gene: TRBJ1-4; V gene: TRBV15; CDR3 protein: CATSFGQDEKLFF; CDR3 DNA: TGTGCCACCAGCTTCGGCCAGGATGAAAAACTGTTTTTT
D gene: TRBD1; clone size: -; J gene: TRBJ1-1; V gene: TRBV4-3; CDR3 protein: CASSPPGTGLTEAFF; CDR3 DNA: TGCGCCAGCAGCCCCCCCGGGACAGGGCTTACTGAAGCTTTCTTT
D gene: -; clone size: few; J gene: TRBJ2-1; V gene: TRBV15; CDR3 protein: CATSREVRNEQFF; CDR3 DNA: TGTGCCACCAGCAGAGAAGTACGGAATGAGCAGTTCTTC
D gene: TRBD2; clone size: -; J gene: TRBJ2-3; V gene: TRBV7-2; CDR3 protein: CASSPGLAGPDTQYF; CDR3 DNA: TGTGCCAGCAGCCCGGGACTAGCGGGGCCGGATACGCAGTATTTT
D gene: -; clone size: few; J gene: TRBJ2-3; V gene: TRBV7-3; CDR3 protein: CASSDSGPTDTQYF; CDR3 DNA: TGTGCCAGCAGCGATAGCGGACCCACAGATACGCAGTATTTT
D gene: -; clone size: few; J gene: TRBJ2-3; V gene: TRBV20-1; CDR3 protein: CSARDLWGYRTDTQYF; CDR3 DNA: TGCAGTGCTAGAGATCTATGGGGGTATCGCACAGATACGCAGTATTTT
D gene: -; clone size: many; J gene: TRBJ1-3; V gene: TRBV4-2; CDR3 protein: CASSQVSGNTIYF; CDR3 DNA: TGTGCCAGCAGCCAAGTCTCTGGAAACACCATATATTTT
D gene: TRBD1; clone size: -; J gene: TRBJ1-2; V gene: TRBV19; CDR3 protein: CTSSTGTAYGYTF; CDR3 DNA: TGTACCAGTAGTACGGGGACAGCCTATGGCTACACCTTC
D gene: -; clone size: many; J gene: TRBJ1-2; V gene: TRBV10-3; CDR3 protein: CATSETYYGYTF; CDR3 DNA: TGTGCCACCTCAGAAACCTACTATGGCTACACCTTC
D gene: -; clone size: -; J gene: TRBJ2-7; V gene: TRBV3-1; CDR3 protein: CASSQDQGSYLGEQYF; CDR3 DNA: TGTGCCAGCAGCCAAGATCAGGGTTCATACCTTGGGGAGCAGTACTTC
D gene: -; clone size: many; J gene: TRBJ1-1; V gene: TRBV12-3/TRBV12-4; CDR3 protein: CASSLTGPESAEAFF; CDR3 DNA: TGTGCCAGCAGTCTCACGGGACCCGAATCCGCTGAAGCTTTCTTT
D gene: -; clone size: -; J gene: TRBJ2-7; V gene: TRBV20-1; CDR3 protein: CSAPGTPNSYEQYF; CDR3 DNA: TGCAGTGCTCCCGGGACACCCAACTCCTACGAGCAGTACTTC
D gene: -; clone size: -; J gene: TRBJ2-3; V gene: TRBV2; CDR3 protein: CATRDGGPTDTQYF; CDR3 DNA: TGTGCCACCCGGGACGGGGGCCCTACAGATACGCAGTATTTT
D gene: -; clone size: many; J gene: TRBJ2-7; V gene: TRBV20-1; CDR3 protein: CSARGATYEQYF; CDR3 DNA: TGCAGTGCTCGCGGGGCAACCTACGAGCAGTACTTC
D gene: TRBD1; clone size: -; J gene: TRBJ1-5; V gene: TRBV2; CDR3 protein: CASRRDRGGYGNQPQHF; CDR3 DNA: TGTGCCAGCAGAAGGGACAGGGGTGGATATGGCAATCAGCCCCAGCATTTT
D gene: -; clone size: many; J gene: TRBJ2-3; V gene: TRBV24-1; CDR3 protein: CATSGESGQDSQFKRADTQYF; CDR3 DNA: TGTGCCACCAGTGGCGAGTCGGGACAAGACTCCCAATTCAAGCGAGCAGATACGCAGTATTTT
D gene: -; clone size: many; J gene: TRBJ2-7; V gene: TRBV20-1; CDR3 protein: CSAFGPRAEVQYF; CDR3 DNA: TGCAGTGCTTTCGGCCCCAGAGCTGAGGTGCAGTACTTC
D gene: TRBD1; clone size: few; J gene: TRBJ2-3; V gene: TRBV6-5; CDR3 protein: CASSPGTGGRFLYTQYF; CDR3 DNA: TGTGCCAGCAGTCCAGGGACAGGGGGAAGGTTTCTATATACGCAGTATTTT
D gene: -; clone size: -; J gene: TRBJ1-3; V gene: TRBV28; CDR3 protein: CASSVPQGGNTIYF; CDR3 DNA: TGTGCCAGCAGCGTCCCACAGGGCGGAAACACCATATATTTT
D gene: -; clone size: few; J gene: TRBJ2-7; V gene: TRBV6-5; CDR3 protein: CASSYSSGLYEQYF; CDR3 DNA: TGTGCCAGCAGTTACTCGTCGGGCCTCTACGAGCAGTACTTC
D gene: -; clone size: -; J gene: TRBJ1-2; V gene: TRBV27; CDR3 protein: CASTSRTSANYGYTF; CDR3 DNA: TGTGCCAGCACCTCTCGGACGTCAGCTAACTATGGCTACACCTTC
D gene: -; clone size: -; J gene: TRBJ1-6; V gene: TRBV9; CDR3 protein: CASSVDRNSPLHF; CDR3 DNA: TGTGCCAGCAGCGTAGATAGGAATTCACCCCTCCACTTT
D gene: -; clone size: medium-sized; J gene: TRBJ1-6; V gene: TRBV7-2; CDR3 protein: CASSVRETSPLHF; CDR3 DNA: TGTGCCAGCAGCGTCAGGGAGACTTCACCCCTCCACTTT
D gene: -; clone size: few; J gene: TRBJ2-2; V gene: TRBV7-8; CDR3 protein: CASSLRQSGGELFF; CDR3 DNA: TGTGCCAGCAGCCTTCGACAGTCCGGCGGGGAGCTGTTTTTT
D gene: -; clone size: many; J gene: TRBJ1-2; V gene: TRBV20-1; CDR3 protein: CSARGAGNYGYTF; CDR3 DNA: TGCAGTGCTAGAGGGGCAGGCAACTATGGCTACACCTTC
D gene: -; clone size: many; J gene: TRBJ1-5; V gene: TRBV6-2/TRBV6-3; CDR3 protein: CASNRASNQPQHF; CDR3 DNA: TGTGCCAGCAACAGGGCCAGCAATCAGCCCCAGCATTTT
D gene: TRBD1; clone size: -; J gene: TRBJ2-7; V gene: TRBV7-2; CDR3 protein: CASSRGGSVYEQYF; CDR3 DNA: TGTGCCAGCAGCCGAGGGGGCTCCGTCTACGAGCAGTACTTC